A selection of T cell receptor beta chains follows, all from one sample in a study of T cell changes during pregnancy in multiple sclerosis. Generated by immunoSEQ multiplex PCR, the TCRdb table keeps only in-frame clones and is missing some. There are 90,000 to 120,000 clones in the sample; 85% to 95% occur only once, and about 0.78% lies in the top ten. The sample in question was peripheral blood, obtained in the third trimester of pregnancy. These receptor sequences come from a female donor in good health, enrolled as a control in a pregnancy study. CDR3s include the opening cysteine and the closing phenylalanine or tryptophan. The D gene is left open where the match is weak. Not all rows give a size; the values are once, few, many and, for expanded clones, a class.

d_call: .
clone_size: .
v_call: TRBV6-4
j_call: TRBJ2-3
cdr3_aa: CASSDSGAPDTQYF
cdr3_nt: TGTGCCAGCAGTGACTCGGGGGCCCCAGATACGCAGTATTTT

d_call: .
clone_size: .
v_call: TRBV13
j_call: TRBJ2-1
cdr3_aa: CASRVGEAYNEQFF
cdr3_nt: TGTGCCAGCCGGGTGGGGGAGGCCTACAATGAGCAGTTCTTC

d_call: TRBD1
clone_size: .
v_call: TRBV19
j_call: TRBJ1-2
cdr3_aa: CASSIPTGGSNYGYTF
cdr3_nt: TGTGCCAGTAGTATCCCTACAGGGGGATCAAACTATGGCTACACCTTC

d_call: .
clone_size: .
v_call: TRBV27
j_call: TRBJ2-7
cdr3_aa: CASSFAASSYEQYF
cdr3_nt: TGTGCCAGCAGTTTCGCAGCTAGCTCCTACGAGCAGTACTTC

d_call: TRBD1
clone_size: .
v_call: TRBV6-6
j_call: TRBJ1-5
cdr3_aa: CASRDRDRVNQPQHF
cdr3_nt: TGTGCCAGCAGGGACAGAGACAGGGTCAATCAGCCCCAGCATTTT

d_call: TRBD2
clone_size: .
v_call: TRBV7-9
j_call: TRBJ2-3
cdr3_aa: CASSLAGGRTQYF
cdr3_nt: TGTGCCAGCAGCCTAGCGGGGGGGCGTACGCAGTATTTT

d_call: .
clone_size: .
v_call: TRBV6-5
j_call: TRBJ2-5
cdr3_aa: CASTQGGTQYF
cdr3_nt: TGTGCCAGCACACAAGGGGGGACCCAGTACTTC

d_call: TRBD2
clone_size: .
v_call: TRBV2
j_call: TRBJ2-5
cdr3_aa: CASRGTSGGTQYF
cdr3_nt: TGTGCCAGCAGGGGTACTAGCGGGGGGACCCAGTACTTC

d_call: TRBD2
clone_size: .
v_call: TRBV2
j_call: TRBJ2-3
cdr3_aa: CAKTSGGFPDTQYF
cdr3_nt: TGTGCCAAAACTAGCGGGGGTTTTCCAGATACGCAGTATTTT

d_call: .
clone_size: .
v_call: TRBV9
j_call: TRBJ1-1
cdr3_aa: CASSPRVVNTEAFF
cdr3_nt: TGTGCCAGCAGCCCACGAGTTGTAAACACTGAAGCTTTCTTT

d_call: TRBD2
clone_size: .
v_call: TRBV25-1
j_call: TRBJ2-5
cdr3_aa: CASSALSGGQETQYF
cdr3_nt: TGTGCCAGCAGTGCCTTGAGCGGGGGCCAAGAGACCCAGTACTTC

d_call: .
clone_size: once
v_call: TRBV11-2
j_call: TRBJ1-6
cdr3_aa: CASSFGTGLRSYNSPLHF
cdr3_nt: TGTGCCAGCAGCTTTGGCACAGGCCTTCGATCCTATAATTCACCCCTCCACTTT